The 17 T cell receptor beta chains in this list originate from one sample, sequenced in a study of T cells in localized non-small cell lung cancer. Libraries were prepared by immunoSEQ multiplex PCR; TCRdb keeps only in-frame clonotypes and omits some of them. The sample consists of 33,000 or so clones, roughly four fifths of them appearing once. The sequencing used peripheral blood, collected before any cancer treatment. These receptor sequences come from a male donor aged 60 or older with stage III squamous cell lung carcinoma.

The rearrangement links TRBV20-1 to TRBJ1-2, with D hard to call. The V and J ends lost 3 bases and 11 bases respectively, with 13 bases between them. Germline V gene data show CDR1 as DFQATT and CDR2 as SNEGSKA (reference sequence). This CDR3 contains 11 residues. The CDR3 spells CSASPHPGYTF. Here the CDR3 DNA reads TGCAGTGCTAGCCCACACCCGGGATACACCTTC.

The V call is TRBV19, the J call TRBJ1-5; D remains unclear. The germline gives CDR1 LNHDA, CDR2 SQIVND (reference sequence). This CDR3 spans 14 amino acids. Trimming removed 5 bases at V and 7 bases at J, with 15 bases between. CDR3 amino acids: CASSFSTHLQPQHF. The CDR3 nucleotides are TGTGCCAGTAGTTTCTCGACACATCTCCAGCCCCAGCATTTT.

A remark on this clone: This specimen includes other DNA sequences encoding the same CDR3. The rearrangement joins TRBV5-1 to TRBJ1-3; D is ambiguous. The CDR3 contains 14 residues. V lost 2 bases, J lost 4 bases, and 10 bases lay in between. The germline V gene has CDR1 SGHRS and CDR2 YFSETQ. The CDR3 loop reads CASSLRGSGNTIYF. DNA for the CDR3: TGCGCCAGCAGCTTAAGAGGGTCCGGAAACACCATATATTTT.

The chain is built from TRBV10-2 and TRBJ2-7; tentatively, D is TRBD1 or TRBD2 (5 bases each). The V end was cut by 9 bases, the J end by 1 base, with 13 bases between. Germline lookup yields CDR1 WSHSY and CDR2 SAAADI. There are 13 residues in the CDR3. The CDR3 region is CASRGDVSYEQYF. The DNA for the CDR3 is TGCGCCAGTAGGGGAGACGTTTCCTACGAGCAGTACTTC.

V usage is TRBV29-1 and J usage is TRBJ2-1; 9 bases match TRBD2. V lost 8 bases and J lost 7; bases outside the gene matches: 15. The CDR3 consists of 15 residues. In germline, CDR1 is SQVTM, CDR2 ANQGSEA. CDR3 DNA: TGCAGCCTGAGATCCCCGCTAGCGGGACGAAATGAGCAGTTCTTC. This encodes CSLRSPLAGRNEQFF.

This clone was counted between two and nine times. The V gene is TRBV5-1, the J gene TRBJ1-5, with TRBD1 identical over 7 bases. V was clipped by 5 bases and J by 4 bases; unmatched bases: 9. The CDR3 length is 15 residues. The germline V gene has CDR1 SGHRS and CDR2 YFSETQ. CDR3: CASSLTGSQNQPQHF. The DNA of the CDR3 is TGCGCCAGCAGTTTGACAGGGTCCCAGAATCAGCCCCAGCATTTT.

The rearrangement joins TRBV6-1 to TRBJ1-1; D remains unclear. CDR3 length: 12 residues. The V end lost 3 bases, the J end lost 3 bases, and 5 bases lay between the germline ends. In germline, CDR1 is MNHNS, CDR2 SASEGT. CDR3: CASSDRDTEAFF. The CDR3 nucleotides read TGTGCCAGCAGTGACAGAGACACTGAAGCTTTCTTT.

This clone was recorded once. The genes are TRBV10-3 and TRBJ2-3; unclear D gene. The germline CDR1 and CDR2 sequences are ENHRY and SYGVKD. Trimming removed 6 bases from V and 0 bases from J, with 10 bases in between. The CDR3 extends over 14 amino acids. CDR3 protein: CAIRGSFSTDTQYF. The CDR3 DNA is TGTGCCATCAGGGGAAGTTTTAGCACAGATACGCAGTATTTT.

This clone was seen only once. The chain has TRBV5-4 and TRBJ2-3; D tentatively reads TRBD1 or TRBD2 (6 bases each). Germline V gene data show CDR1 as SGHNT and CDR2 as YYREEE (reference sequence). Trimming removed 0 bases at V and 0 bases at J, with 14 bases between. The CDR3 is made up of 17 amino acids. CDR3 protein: CASSLASWGASTDTQYF. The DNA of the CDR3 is TGTGCCAGCAGCTTGGCCTCGTGGGGGGCTAGCACAGATACGCAGTATTTT. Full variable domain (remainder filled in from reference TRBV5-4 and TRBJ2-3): ETGVTQSPTHLIKTRGQQVTLRCSSQSGHNTVSWYQQALGQGPQFIFQYYREEENGRGNFPPRFSGLQFPNYSSELNVNALELDDSALYLCASSLASWGASTDTQYFGPGTRLTVL.

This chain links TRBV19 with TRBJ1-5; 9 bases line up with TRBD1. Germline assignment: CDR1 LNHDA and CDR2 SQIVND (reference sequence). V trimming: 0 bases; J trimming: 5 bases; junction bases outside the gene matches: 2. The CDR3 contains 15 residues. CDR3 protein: CASSIEGTGYQPQHF. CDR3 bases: TGTGCCAGTAGTATAGAGGGGACAGGGTATCAGCCCCAGCATTTT.

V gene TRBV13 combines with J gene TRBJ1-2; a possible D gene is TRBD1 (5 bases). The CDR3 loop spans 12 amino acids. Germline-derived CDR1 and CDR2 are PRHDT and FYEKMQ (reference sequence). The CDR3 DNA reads TGTGCTTCCTCTGCGGGGCAGGATGGCTACACCTTC. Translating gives CASSAGQDGYTF.

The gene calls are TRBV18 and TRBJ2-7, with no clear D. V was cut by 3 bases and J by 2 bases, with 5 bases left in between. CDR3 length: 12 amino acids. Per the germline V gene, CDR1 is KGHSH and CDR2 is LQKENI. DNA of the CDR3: TGTGCCAGCTCACCTGGGGCCTACGAGCAGTACTTC. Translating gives CASSPGAYEQYF.

The CDR3 reads CASSSGTLSSYEQYF. The CDR3 DNA reads TGTGCCAGCAGCTCCGGGACATTAAGCTCCTACGAGCAGTACTTC. The J gene is TRBJ2-7, the V gene TRBV5-4; D is possibly TRBD1 (6 bases). CDR3 size: 15 residues. V shed 3 bases and J shed 0 bases, with 13 bases lying between them. The germline V gene encodes CDR1 SGHNT and CDR2 YYREEE (reference sequence). Full variable domain (rest looked up from reference TRBV5-4 and TRBJ2-7): ETGVTQSPTHLIKTRGQQVTLRCSSQSGHNTVSWYQQALGQGPQFIFQYYREEENGRGNFPPRFSGLQFPNYSSELNVNALELDDSALYLCASSSGTLSSYEQYFGPGTRLTVT.

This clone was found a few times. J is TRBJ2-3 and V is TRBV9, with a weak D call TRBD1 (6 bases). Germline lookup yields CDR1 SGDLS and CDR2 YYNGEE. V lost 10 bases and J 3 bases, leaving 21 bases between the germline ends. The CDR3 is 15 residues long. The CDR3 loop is CASQKGVSETDTQYF. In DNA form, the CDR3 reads TGTGCCTCACAAAAGGGGGTTTCTGAGACAGATACGCAGTATTTT.

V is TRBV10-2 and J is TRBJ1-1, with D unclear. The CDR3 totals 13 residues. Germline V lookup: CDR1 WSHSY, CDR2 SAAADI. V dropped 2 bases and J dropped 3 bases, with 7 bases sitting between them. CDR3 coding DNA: TGCGCCAGCAGTGAGACGGCTTACACTGAAGCTTTCTTT. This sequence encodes CASSETAYTEAFF.

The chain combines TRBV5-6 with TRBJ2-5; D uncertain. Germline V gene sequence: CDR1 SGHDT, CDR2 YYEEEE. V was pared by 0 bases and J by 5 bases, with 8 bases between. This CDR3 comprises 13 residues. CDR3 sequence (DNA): TGTGCCAGCAGCTTGGGGCCTCGCGAGACCCAGTACTTC. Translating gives CASSLGPRETQYF. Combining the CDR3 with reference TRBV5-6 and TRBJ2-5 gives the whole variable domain DAGVTQSPTHLIKTRGQQVTLRCSPKSGHDTVSWYQQALGQGPQFIFQYYEEEERQRGNFPDRFSGHQFPNYSSELNVNALLLGDSALYLCASSLGPRETQYFGPGTRLLVL.

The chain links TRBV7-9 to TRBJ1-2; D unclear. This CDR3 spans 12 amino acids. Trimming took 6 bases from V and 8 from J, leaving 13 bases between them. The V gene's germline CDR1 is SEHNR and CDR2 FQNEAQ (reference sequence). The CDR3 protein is CASSPDSRGYTF. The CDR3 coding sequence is TGTGCCAGCAGTCCCGACTCTCGCGGCTACACCTTC. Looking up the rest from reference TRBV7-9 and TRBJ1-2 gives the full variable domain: DTGVSQNPRHKITKRGQNVTFRCDPISEHNRLYWYRQTLGQGPEFLTYFQNEAQLEKSRLLSDRFSAERPKGSFSTLEIQRTEQGDSAMYLCASSPDSRGYTFGSGTRLTVV.